This entry features one T cell receptor (beta chain) sequence. No antigen is known for it. This sample is drawn from a study of long-term antiretroviral therapy in people with HIV. General study points: Controls showed broader CDR3 length ranges than did the HIV repertoires. Records did not include ART adherence, viral resistance or therapy changes.

V lost 5 bases and J lost 4, with 5 bases in between. Germline V gene lookup returns CDR1 SGHTA and CDR2 FQGNSA. This CDR3 comprises 12 residues. Survey-level resolution applied to immunoSEQ assay v3.0. Profiled with immunoSEQ multiplex PCR; TCRdb holds only in-frame clones, not every one. The sample has about 20,000 clones; around 81% are singletons. The source material was unsorted PBMCs, sampled 2.9 years after starting antiretroviral therapy. The chain couples TRBV7-2 to TRBJ2-2; no clear D. The sequence was collected from a woman in her thirties with HIV. The CDR3, as DNA: TGTGCCAGCAGCCCCGCCACCGGGGAGCTGTTTTTT. It is translated as CASSPATGELFF.